The clone carrying this T cell receptor beta chain was seen a few times. The antigen is unknown. Template switching, a step in the protocol, added a universal primer site, and cDNA carried unique molecular identifiers. A single record per CDR3 protein comes from TCRdb applying MiXCR to the 5' RACE reads. This table holds around 1.7 million distinct CDR3 sequences, 25% to 35% found once. Germline V gene lookup returns CDR1 MNHNS and CDR2 SASEGT. With 7 bases removed from V and 2 bases from J, the gap between germline ends came to 9 bases. This CDR3 comprises 12 residues. The data are from a study of identical twins. Whole-study findings and limits: Findings depended on cross-sectional statistics rather than tracking the same donors. For cord blood, abundant beta clonotypes had fewer insertions, unlike memory repertoires, which showed none.

The source material was cord blood. This receptor was obtained from a newborn girl in good health. The rearrangement links TRBV6-1 to TRBJ2-7; D is unresolved. The CDR3 loop is CASMIRAYEQYF. As DNA, the CDR3 is TGTGCCAGCATGATAAGGGCCTACGAGCAGTACTTC.